This T cell receptor beta chain was recovered during a study of CD8+CD57+ T cells in acquired aplastic anemia. Whole-study context: Sorted CD4+ and CD8+ cells gave an average of around 3 ug of DNA. Reads per healthy sample averaged about 10.8 million (CD4+) and 11.0 million (CD8+). Whole-study findings and limits: Patients and controls shared approximately 30 CD8+ CDR3 sequences. Between the patient and control groups, CD8+ Simpson's diversity did not differ significantly.

TCR beta VDJ and CDR3 profiling used genomic DNA as template. A single record per CDR3 protein comes from TCRdb applying MiXCR to the reads. Among about 160,000 distinct CDR3 sequences, roughly 40% were seen once, and the ten largest hold 0.8% to 1.1%. A remark on this clonotype: What it binds is not known.

Specimen: sorted CD4+, CD8+, or CD8+CD57+ T cells (not recorded which) from PBMCs. This TCR came from a human donor in good health.

CDR3 sequence reads: CASRPLGRESYEQYF. CDR3 bases: TGTGCCAGCAGGCCGTTGGGCAGGGAATCCTACGAGCAGTACTTC. The chain recombines TRBV2 with TRBJ2-7, with D tentatively TRBD1 (5 bases). This CDR3 comprises 15 residues. The V gene lost 6 bases and the J gene lost 1 base, with 16 bases spanning the gap. CDR1 and CDR2 (germline): SNHLY, FYNNEI.